The next 13 T cell receptor beta chains were all read from a single sample in a study of CD8+ T cells in alopecia areata. TCR sequencing used cDNA made by reverse transcription of extracted RNA. Produced via immunoSEQ multiplex PCR; TCRdb's table is partial and in-frame only. Here the sample spans roughly 250,000 clones, about two thirds being singletons. The specimen comprised CD4+ T cells sorted from blood, sampled at week 0. The receptor set was obtained from a human donor with alopecia areata.

The chain uses TRBV27 and TRBJ1-5; 10 nucleotides align to TRBD1. The CDR3 is 15 residues long. The ends lost 4 bases at V and 7 bases at J; junction bases unmatched: 7. Germline CDR1 MNHEY, CDR2 SMNVEV (reference sequence). The chain's CDR3 is CASSSTGTGEQPQHF. The DNA of the CDR3 is TGTGCCAGCAGTTCAACCGGGACAGGGGAACAGCCCCAGCATTTT.

This clone was counted once. The rearrangement links TRBV5-4 to TRBJ1-3, with D unresolved. Trimming took off 0 bases at V and 7 bases at J, with 11 bases between the two ends. Germline lookup yields CDR1 SGHNT and CDR2 YYREEE (reference sequence). This CDR3 has 14 amino acids. CDR3 DNA sequence: TGTGCCAGCAGCTTGGGGCCTGGTGAGAACACCATATATTTT. Translation: CASSLGPGENTIYF.

The chain joins TRBV10-2 to TRBJ1-2, with D perhaps TRBD1 (5 bases). This CDR3 spans 12 amino acids. CDR1 is WSHSY and CDR2 is SAAADI in the germline V gene. Trimming pared 6 bases from V and 5 bases from J, leaving 10 bases between. The CDR3: CASSDSLYGYTF. CDR3 nucleotide sequence: TGCGCCAGCAGCGACAGTCTTTATGGCTACACCTTC.

The chain joins TRBV29-1 to TRBJ1-1; D call uncertain. Germline V gives CDR1 SQVTM, CDR2 ANQGSEA. This CDR3 has 11 amino acids. Between the trimmed V and J ends, which lost 5 bases and 8 bases, there was a span of 12 bases. Written as DNA, the CDR3 is TGCAGCGTTAACTCACCCCAGGAAGCTTTCTTT. Protein product: CSVNSPQEAFF.

This clone showed up just once. CDR3 DNA: TGCAGTTCTCTCCGGACAGGGACGAATGAGCAGTTCTTC. This gives the protein CSSLRTGTNEQFF. The chain joins TRBV29-1 to TRBJ2-1, with 8 bases lining up with TRBD1. Germline values: CDR1 SQVTM, CDR2 ANQGSEA. The CDR3 has 13 residues.

This clone turned up a few times. The V call is TRBV6-5, the J call TRBJ1-2; 7 nucleotides align to TRBD1. Trimming took 10 bases from V and 5 from J; bases not matched to a gene: 4. Germline CDR1 reads MNHEY; CDR2 reads SVGAGI. This CDR3 spans 11 amino acids. CDR3 in amino acids: CATGQVYGYTF. CDR3 bases: TGTGCCACCGGACAGGTGTATGGCTACACCTTC.

V gene TRBV6-1 combines with J gene TRBJ2-3, with 12 bases identical to TRBD2. V was clipped by 2 bases and J by 3 bases; unmatched bases: 3. Germline values: CDR1 MNHNS, CDR2 SASEGT. This CDR3 is 16 amino acids long. Written as DNA, the CDR3 is TGTGCCAGCAGTGAACTAGCGGGGGGGTTGACAGATACGCAGTATTTT. The encoded protein is CASSELAGGLTDTQYF.

This clone has just a few counts. The chain links TRBV5-6 to TRBJ2-5; the D call may be TRBD1 or TRBD2 (5 bases each). Trimming took off 4 bases at V and 9 bases at J, with 16 bases between the two ends. CDR1 and CDR2 (germline): SGHDT, YYEEEE. The CDR3 is 13 residues long. The CDR3 here is CASSRDGQWSQYF. DNA for the CDR3: TGTGCCAGCAGCAGGGACGGTCAGTGGTCCCAGTACTTC.

This chain joins TRBV30 and TRBJ2-7; no reliable D call. The CDR3 length is 13 residues. CDR1 GTSNPN and CDR2 SVGIG come from the germline V gene (reference sequence). The V gene lost 3 bases and the J gene lost 5 bases, with 14 bases spanning the gap. CDR3 sequence (DNA): TGTGCCTGGAGCGGAAGTGTACGCGACGAGCAGTACTTC. It yields the protein CAWSGSVRDEQYF.

The sample holds a few counts of this clone. This chain uses TRBV6-8 with TRBJ2-3; 12 bases match TRBD2. The germline CDR1 and CDR2 sequences are MNHGY and SAAAGT. J gave up 5 bases and V 5 bases, and 11 bases lay outside the gene matches. This CDR3 region has 17 residues. CDR3 amino acids: CASSEGPSGGAQDTQYF. CDR3 sequence (DNA): TGTGCCAGCAGTGAGGGGCCTAGCGGGGGGGCCCAAGATACGCAGTATTTT.

In its sample, this clone was seen a few times. The chain joins TRBV5-1 to TRBJ2-4; weak D call: TRBD1 (5 bases). This CDR3 region has 18 residues. Germline loops: CDR1 SGHRS, CDR2 YFSETQ. Between the trimmed V and J ends, which lost 0 bases and 0 bases, there was a span of 16 bases. The CDR3, as DNA: TGCGCCAGCAGCTTGGGCCCCCCAGGGTCGCTAGCCAAAAACATTCAGTACTTC. Its translation is CASSLGPPGSLAKNIQYF.

The chain is built from TRBV7-3 and TRBJ2-3, with D possibly being TRBD1 (5 bases). The CDR3 length is 13 residues. Germline loops: CDR1 SGHTA, CDR2 FQGTGA. V was shortened by 3 bases and J by 4 bases, with 8 bases between the two germline ends. CDR3 loop: CASSFWGADTQYF. CDR3 coding DNA: TGTGCCAGCAGCTTCTGGGGCGCAGATACGCAGTATTTT.

In its sample, this clone was seen a few times. This sequence joins TRBV4-1 and TRBJ1-2; maybe TRBD1 (5 bases). This CDR3 has 17 amino acids. Trimming removed 1 base at V and 3 bases at J, with 18 bases between. Germline V gene lookup returns CDR1 MGHRA and CDR2 YSYEKL. The CDR3 DNA sequence: TGCGCCAGCAGCCAAGCCCGGGACTCCAAGCTAGACTATGGCTACACCTTC. It translates to CASSQARDSKLDYGYTF.